This T cell receptor beta chain was recovered during a study of blood T cell repertoires in COVID-19. The assay was immunoSEQ multiplex PCR, and TCRdb's table has in-frame clones only and misses some. The sample lists about 140,000 clones, around 84% occurring once. The germline CDR1 and CDR2 sequences are MNHEY and SMNVEV (reference sequence). Trimming removed 6 bases at V and 1 base at J, with 10 bases between. The CDR3 extends over 13 amino acids. Sequencing was performed on peripheral blood. V is TRBV27 and J is TRBJ2-7, with no clear D. The clonotype was recovered from a human donor in a cohort sampled during active COVID-19. This CDR3 reads CASSETTSYEQYF. In DNA, the CDR3 is TGTGCCAGCAGCGAGACGACATCCTACGAGCAGTACTTC.